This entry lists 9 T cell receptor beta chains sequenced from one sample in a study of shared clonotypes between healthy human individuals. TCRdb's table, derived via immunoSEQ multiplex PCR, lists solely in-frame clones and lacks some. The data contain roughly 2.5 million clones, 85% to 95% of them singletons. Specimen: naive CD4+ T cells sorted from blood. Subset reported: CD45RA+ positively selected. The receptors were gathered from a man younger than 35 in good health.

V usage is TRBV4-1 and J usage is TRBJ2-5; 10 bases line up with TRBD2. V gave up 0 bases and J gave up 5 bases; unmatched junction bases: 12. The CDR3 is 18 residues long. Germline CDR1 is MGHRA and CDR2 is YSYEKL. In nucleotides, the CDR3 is TGCGCCAGCAGCCAAGAAAGGGGAGCGGGGGGGCTGAGGGAGACCCAGTACTTC. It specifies CASSQERGAGGLRETQYF.

This chain's CDR3 is CASSQVGSNEQFF. CDR3 nucleotide sequence: TGTGCCAGCAGCCAAGTCGGGTCCAATGAGCAGTTCTTC. This sequence joins TRBV11-3 and TRBJ2-1; no clear D gene. Trimming removed 5 bases at V and 6 bases at J, with 11 bases between. The germline V gene encodes CDR1 SGHNT and CDR2 YENEEA. The CDR3 loop spans 13 amino acids.

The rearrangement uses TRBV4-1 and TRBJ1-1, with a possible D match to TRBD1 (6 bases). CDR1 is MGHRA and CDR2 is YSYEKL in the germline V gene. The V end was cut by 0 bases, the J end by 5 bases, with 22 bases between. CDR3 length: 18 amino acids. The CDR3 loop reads CASSQDPGGADGGTEAFF. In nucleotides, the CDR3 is TGCGCCAGCAGCCAAGATCCGGGGGGCGCGGATGGAGGGACTGAAGCTTTCTTT.

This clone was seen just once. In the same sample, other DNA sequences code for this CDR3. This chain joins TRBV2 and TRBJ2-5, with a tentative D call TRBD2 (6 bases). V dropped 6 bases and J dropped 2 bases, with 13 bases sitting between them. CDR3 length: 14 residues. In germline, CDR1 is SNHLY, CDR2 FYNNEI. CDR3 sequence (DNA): TGTGCCAGCAGGGAGAATAGCGGACAAGAGACCCAGTACTTC. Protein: CASRENSGQETQYF.

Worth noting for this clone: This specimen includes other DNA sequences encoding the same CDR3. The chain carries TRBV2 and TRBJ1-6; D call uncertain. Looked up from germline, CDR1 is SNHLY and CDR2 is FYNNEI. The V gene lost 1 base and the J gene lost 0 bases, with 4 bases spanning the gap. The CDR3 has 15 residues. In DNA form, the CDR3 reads TGTGCCAGCAGTGAAGAGGGCTCCTATAATTCACCCCTCCACTTT. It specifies CASSEEGSYNSPLHF.

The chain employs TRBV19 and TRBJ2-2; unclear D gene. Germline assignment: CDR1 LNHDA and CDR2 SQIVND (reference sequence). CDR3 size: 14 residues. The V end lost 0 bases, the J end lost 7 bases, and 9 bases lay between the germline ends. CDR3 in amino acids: CASSIDTPGGELFF. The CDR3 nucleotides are TGTGCCAGTAGTATAGATACGCCTGGCGGGGAGCTGTTTTTT.

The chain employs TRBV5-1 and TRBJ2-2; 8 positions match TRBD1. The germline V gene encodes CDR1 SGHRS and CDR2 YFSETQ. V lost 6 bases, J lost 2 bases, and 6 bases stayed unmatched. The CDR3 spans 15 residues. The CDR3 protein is CASNVGQGNTGELFF. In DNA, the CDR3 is TGCGCCAGCAATGTCGGACAGGGTAACACCGGGGAGCTGTTTTTT.

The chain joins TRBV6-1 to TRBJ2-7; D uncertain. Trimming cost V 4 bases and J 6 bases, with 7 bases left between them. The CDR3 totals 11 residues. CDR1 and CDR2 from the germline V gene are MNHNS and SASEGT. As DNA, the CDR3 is TGTGCCAGCAGTGTTAACCGCGAGCAGTACTTC. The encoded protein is CASSVNREQYF.

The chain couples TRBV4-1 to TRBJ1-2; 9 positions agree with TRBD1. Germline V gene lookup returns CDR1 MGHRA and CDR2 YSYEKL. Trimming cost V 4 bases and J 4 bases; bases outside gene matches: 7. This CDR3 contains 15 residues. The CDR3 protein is CASSPPGQGGYGYTF. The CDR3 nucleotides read TGCGCCAGCAGCCCTCCGGGACAGGGAGGCTATGGCTACACCTTC.